These 25 T cell receptor beta chains were all obtained from the same sample, sequenced in a study of T cell responses to AZD1222 COVID-19 vaccine. Profiled with immunoSEQ multiplex PCR; TCRdb holds only in-frame clones, not every one. Of roughly 190,000 clones in the sample, roughly nine tenths were seen once. The material sequenced was peripheral blood, taken 28 days after the second AZD1222 dose. The receptor source for this set is an adult who received the AZD1222 COVID-19 vaccine.

The gene calls are TRBV27 and TRBJ1-4; D is ambiguous. Deletions cut 2 bases from V and 2 bases from J, with 9 bases between. The V gene's germline CDR1 is MNHEY and CDR2 SMNVEV (reference sequence). The length of the CDR3 is 15 residues. CDR3 sequence: CASSLSPWTNEKLFF. In DNA form, the CDR3 reads TGTGCCAGCAGTTTAAGCCCATGGACTAATGAAAAACTGTTTTTT.

The chain carries TRBV4-3 and TRBJ2-6, with 8 bases matching TRBD2. CDR1 and CDR2 (germline): LGHNA, YSLEER. The junction had 2 bases not matched to a gene; V was cut back by 5 bases and J by 2 bases. The CDR3 runs 15 residues. Written as DNA, the CDR3 is TGCGCCAGCAGCTGGCGGGGGGCTGGGGCCAACGTCCTGACTTTC. Translating gives CASSWRGAGANVLTF.

The chain links TRBV12-3 or TRBV12-4 to TRBJ2-7, with D perhaps being TRBD1 or TRBD2 (5 bases each). The V end lost 5 bases, the J end lost 2 bases, and 10 bases lay between the germline ends. This CDR3 region has 13 residues. CDR3 nucleotide sequence: TGTGCCAGCAGTAGGGACCACGCCTACGAGCAGTACTTC. Its protein product is CASSRDHAYEQYF.

The V and J genes are TRBV6-6 and TRBJ2-7; 8 bases are a match to TRBD1. The junction had 13 bases not matched to a gene; V was cut back by 6 bases and J by 3 bases. The CDR3 spans 16 residues. Germline V gives CDR1 MNHNY, CDR2 SVGAGI (reference sequence). The CDR3 region is CASRGVGTGGFYEQYF. CDR3 sequence (DNA): TGTGCCAGCAGGGGGGTAGGGACAGGAGGGTTCTACGAGCAGTACTTC.

The J gene is TRBJ1-1, the V gene TRBV5-1; 9 nucleotides line up with TRBD1. Germline V gene data show CDR1 as SGHRS and CDR2 as YFSETQ. This CDR3 is 17 amino acids long. The ends lost 4 bases at V and 0 bases at J; junction bases unmatched: 10. CDR3 in DNA: TGCGCCAGCAGCCCCCCGGGACAGGGAGAAATGAACACTGAAGCTTTCTTT. It yields the protein CASSPPGQGEMNTEAFF. Full variable domain (outside the CDR3, taken from reference TRBV5-1 and TRBJ1-1): KAGVTQTPRYLIKTRGQQVTLSCSPISGHRSVSWYQQTPGQGLQFLFEYFSETQRNKGNFPGRFSGRQFSNSRSEMNVSTLELGDSALYLCASSPPGQGEMNTEAFFGQGTRLTVV.

This chain uses TRBV19 with TRBJ2-1, with D unclear. The CDR3 is 15 residues long. V was trimmed by 3 bases and J by 0 bases, leaving 9 bases between them. Germline CDR1 is LNHDA and CDR2 is SQIVND (reference sequence). DNA for the CDR3: TGTGCCAGTAGTATCATGTGGAGCTCCTACAATGAGCAGTTCTTC. The encoded protein is CASSIMWSSYNEQFF.

The chain has TRBV11-2 and TRBJ1-1; D is unclear. V lost 5 bases to trimming and J lost 6 bases, with 10 bases between them. In germline, CDR1 is SGHAT, CDR2 FQNNGV. The length of the CDR3 is 12 residues. The CDR3 DNA sequence: TGTGCCAGCAGCCTCCGGACTCCTGAAGCTTTCTTT. It codes for CASSLRTPEAFF.

The V call is TRBV30, the J call TRBJ2-3; D is unclear. V was clipped by 2 bases and J by 0 bases, with 9 bases between them. The germline CDR1 and CDR2 sequences are GTSNPN and SVGIG (reference sequence). The length of the CDR3 is 14 residues. The CDR3 DNA reads TGTGCCTGGAGTCGGACGCTCAGCACAGATACGCAGTATTTT. Protein product: CAWSRTLSTDTQYF.

The chain employs TRBV7-2 and TRBJ1-2; D is perhaps TRBD1 (6 bases). This CDR3 contains 17 residues. Germline V gene sequence: CDR1 SGHTA, CDR2 FQGNSA. Trimming stripped 5 bases from V and 2 bases from J, with 21 bases between. The CDR3 sequence is CASSLSKQGTVNYGYTF. CDR3 DNA: TGTGCCAGCAGCCTCTCAAAACAGGGAACCGTGAACTATGGCTACACCTTC.

This chain uses TRBV6-5 with TRBJ2-7; 7 bases line up with TRBD1. The J segment lost 3 bases and the V segment lost 4 bases, leaving 9 bases of the junction unmatched. This CDR3 comprises 15 residues. Germline lookup yields CDR1 MNHEY and CDR2 SVGAGI. The CDR3 nucleotides are TGTGCCAGCAGTTCGCCCGGGACAGCGGTCTACGAGCAGTACTTC. This encodes CASSSPGTAVYEQYF.

The chain carries TRBV4-3 and TRBJ1-2; D remains ambiguous. The germline V gene encodes CDR1 LGHNA and CDR2 YSLEER. The ends were cut back, 4 bases at V and 4 bases at J, with 13 bases in the middle. The CDR3 has 14 residues. CDR3 coding DNA: TGCGCCAGCAGCCTCCAATCAAACGGCTATGGCTACACCTTC. It codes for CASSLQSNGYGYTF.

The chain combines TRBV7-9 with TRBJ1-1, with D perhaps TRBD1 (5 bases). V lost 4 bases, J lost 2 bases, and 17 bases lay in between. There are 16 residues in the CDR3. Germline V CDR1 and CDR2: SEHNR, FQNEAQ (reference sequence). The CDR3 nucleotides read TGTGCCAGCAGCTCGCGCGATGGGGGACTAAACACTGAAGCTTTCTTT. It is translated as CASSSRDGGLNTEAFF. The full variable domain, in which reference TRBV7-9 and TRBJ1-1 provide the parts outside the CDR3, is DTGVSQNPRHKITKRGQNVTFRCDPISEHNRLYWYRQTLGQGPEFLTYFQNEAQLEKSRLLSDRFSAERPKGSFSTLEIQRTEQGDSAMYLCASSSRDGGLNTEAFFGQGTRLTVV.

The gene calls are TRBV12-3 or TRBV12-4 and TRBJ1-1; D may be TRBD1 (5 bases). This CDR3 region has 13 residues. Trimming cost V 5 bases and J 0 bases, with 7 bases left between them. The CDR3 DNA reads as TGTGCCAGCAGTGAACAGGTGAACACTGAAGCTTTCTTT. It is translated as CASSEQVNTEAFF.

The chain employs TRBV27 and TRBJ1-2; possibly TRBD1 for D (6 bases). V lost 10 bases and J 4 bases, leaving 16 bases between the germline ends. This CDR3 contains 13 residues. From germline, CDR1 is MNHEY and CDR2 SMNVEV (reference sequence). The CDR3 reads CATMGGPSYGYTF. The CDR3 nucleotides are TGTGCCACCATGGGGGGGCCGTCCTATGGCTACACCTTC.

As DNA, the CDR3 is TGTGCCACCTCAAGGCCGGCGGGGGGGAGAAATGAGCAGTTCTTC. Protein product: CATSRPAGGRNEQFF. V is TRBV27 and J is TRBJ2-1; 9 nucleotides match TRBD2. Germline V gives CDR1 MNHEY, CDR2 SMNVEV (reference sequence). The trim removed 10 bases at V and 7 bases at J, leaving 14 bases unmatched. The length of the CDR3 is 15 residues.

This clone has just a few counts. The chain has TRBV7-2 and TRBJ2-6; TRBD2 agrees at 7 bases. Losses at the gene ends were 5 bases for V and 2 bases for J; bases not matched to a gene: 9. The CDR3 is made up of 17 amino acids. In germline, CDR1 is SGHTA, CDR2 FQGNSA. The DNA of the CDR3 is TGTGCCAGCAGCCCCCGGCCACGGGGGGCTGGGGCCAACGTCCTGACTTTC. This encodes CASSPRPRGAGANVLTF.

The count of this clone is one. The V call is TRBV7-2, the J call TRBJ2-7; D not certain. Trimming removed 5 bases from V and 2 bases from J, with 7 bases in between. The CDR3 consists of 12 residues. The germline CDR1 and CDR2 sequences are SGHTA and FQGNSA. DNA for the CDR3: TGTGCCAGCAGCCCTTATACCTACGAGCAGTACTTC. This sequence encodes CASSPYTYEQYF.

The rearrangement joins TRBV6-2 or TRBV6-3 to TRBJ2-5; TRBD2 might be the D (5 bases). Per germline, CDR1 MNHEY and CDR2 SVGEGT. The CDR3 is made up of 16 amino acids. Trimming stripped 6 bases from V and 5 bases from J, with 22 bases between. CDR3 sequence reads: CASSLTTDSSGETQYF. CDR3 nucleotides: TGTGCCAGCAGCCTCACAACAGACTCCTCGGGGGAGACCCAGTACTTC.

The CDR3 sequence: CASTTQGANEQFF. CDR3 in DNA: TGCGCCAGCACAACCCAGGGGGCCAATGAGCAGTTCTTC. The chain joins TRBV5-1 to TRBJ2-1, with 8 positions matching TRBD1. The CDR3 runs to 13 residues. Germline V lookup: CDR1 SGHRS, CDR2 YFSETQ. The trim removed 6 bases at V and 6 bases at J, leaving 5 bases unmatched.

The genes are TRBV19 and TRBJ2-3; TRBD2 agrees at 12 bases. The CDR3 extends over 17 amino acids. CDR1 is LNHDA, CDR2 SQIVND, per germline (reference sequence). V dropped 5 bases and J dropped 5; count of bases not matched to a gene: 11. CDR3 loop: CASSLLGLAGREDTQYF. In DNA, the CDR3 is TGTGCCAGTAGTCTTCTCGGACTAGCGGGGCGAGAAGATACGCAGTATTTT.

This sequence joins TRBV19 and TRBJ2-1; 12 positions agree with TRBD2. Trimming at V came to 4 bases and at J to 1 base, leaving 5 bases not matched to a gene. CDR1 and CDR2 (germline): LNHDA, SQIVND (reference sequence). The CDR3 length is 17 residues. The CDR3 sequence is CASSKGLAGMSYNEQFF. In nucleotides, the CDR3 is TGTGCCAGTAGTAAAGGACTAGCGGGAATGTCCTACAATGAGCAGTTCTTC.

The genes are TRBV5-1 and TRBJ2-7; TRBD1 aligns across 7 bases. V shed 2 bases and J 2 bases; nucleotides not matched to a gene: 4. Germline lookup yields CDR1 SGHRS and CDR2 YFSETQ. This CDR3 is 14 amino acids long. As DNA, the CDR3 is TGCGCCAGCAGCTTAGGGGGCCAGGCCTACGAGCAGTACTTC. Its protein is CASSLGGQAYEQYF.

The chain couples TRBV20-1 to TRBJ1-1; D might be TRBD1 (5 bases). This CDR3 has 11 residues. V was trimmed by 6 bases and J by 5 bases, leaving 10 bases between them. Germline V CDR1 and CDR2: DFQATT, SNEGSKA (reference sequence). CDR3 nucleotide sequence: TGCAGTGCCCTCGACAGTACTGAAGCTTTCTTT. Translated: CSALDSTEAFF.

The chain has TRBV7-9 and TRBJ1-1, with 7 bases lining up with TRBD1. The CDR3 is 14 amino acids. Germline CDR1 SEHNR, CDR2 FQNEAQ (reference sequence). The V segment lost 5 bases and the J segment 4 bases; nucleotides outside the gene matches: 7. The CDR3 sequence: CASSNRGGGTEAFF. The CDR3 DNA follows: TGTGCCAGCAGCAACAGGGGAGGAGGCACTGAAGCTTTCTTT. Complete variable domain (other parts from reference TRBV7-9 and TRBJ1-1): DTGVSQNPRHKITKRGQNVTFRCDPISEHNRLYWYRQTLGQGPEFLTYFQNEAQLEKSRLLSDRFSAERPKGSFSTLEIQRTEQGDSAMYLCASSNRGGGTEAFFGQGTRLTVV.

The chain employs TRBV30 and TRBJ1-5; D unclear. The CDR3 sequence is 13 residues long. The germline V gene encodes CDR1 GTSNPN and CDR2 SVGIG (reference sequence). V lost 2 bases and J 0 bases, leaving 5 bases between the germline ends. CDR3 amino acids: CAWSPSSNQPQHF. DNA for the CDR3: TGTGCCTGGAGTCCTAGTAGCAATCAGCCCCAGCATTTT.